This T cell receptor beta chain derives from a study of early T cells in non-severe SARS-CoV-2 infection. This clonotype was recorded at least ten times. The library protocol tagged individual cDNA molecules with unique molecular identifiers. TCRdb re-derived calls from the 5' RACE reads in MiXCR, one entry per CDR3 protein. The sample carries tens of thousands of distinct CDR3 sequences, around 12% recorded once. The sequenced sample consisted of whole blood. The clonotype was recovered from an adult who was a healthcare worker with PCR-confirmed SARS-CoV-2 infection or an uninfected control (not recorded which).

CDR3 protein: CASSLGQSTDQYF. For the CDR3, the DNA is TGTGCCAGCAGCTTAGGGCAGTCCACAGATCAGTATTTT. The chain is built from TRBV11-2 and TRBJ2-3, with D unresolved. CDR1 is SGHAT and CDR2 is FQNNGV in the germline V gene. This CDR3 has 13 amino acids. V was clipped by 1 base and J by 12 bases, with 14 bases between them.